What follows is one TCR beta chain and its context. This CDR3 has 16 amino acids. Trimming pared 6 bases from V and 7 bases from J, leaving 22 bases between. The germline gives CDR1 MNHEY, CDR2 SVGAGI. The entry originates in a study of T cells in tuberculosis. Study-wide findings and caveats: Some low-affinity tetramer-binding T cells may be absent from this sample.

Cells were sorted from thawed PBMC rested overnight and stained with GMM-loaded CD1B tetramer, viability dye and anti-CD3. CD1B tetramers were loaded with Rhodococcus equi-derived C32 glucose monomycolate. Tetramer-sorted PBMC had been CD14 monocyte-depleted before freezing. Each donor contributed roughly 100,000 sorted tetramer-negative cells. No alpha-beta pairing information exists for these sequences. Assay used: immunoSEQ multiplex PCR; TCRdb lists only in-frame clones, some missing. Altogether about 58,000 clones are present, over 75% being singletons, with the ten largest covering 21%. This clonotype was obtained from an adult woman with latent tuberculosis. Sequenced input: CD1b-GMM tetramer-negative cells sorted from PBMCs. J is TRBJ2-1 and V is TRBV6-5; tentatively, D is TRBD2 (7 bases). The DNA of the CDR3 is TGTGCCAGCAGCTACCCCACGGGAGGCCAGGGGAATGAGCAGTTCTTC. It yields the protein CASSYPTGGQGNEQFF.